Presented here are 4 T cell receptor beta chains from one specimen sequenced in a study of blood T cell repertoires in COVID-19. Data came from immunoSEQ multiplex PCR; TCRdb stores just in-frame clones and leaves some out. The table includes about 240,000 clones, around 83% detected once. Material: peripheral blood. These receptors came from a young man who had recovered from COVID-19.

A few counts support this clone. The chain carries TRBV10-3 and TRBJ2-5; 8 nucleotides line up with TRBD2. The CDR3 sequence is 15 residues long. With V trimmed by 8 bases and J by 1 base, 9 bases remained unmatched. The V gene's germline CDR1 is ENHRY and CDR2 SYGVKD. The CDR3 DNA is TGTGCCATCGGGGGGGAGCGGGGGACCCAAGAGACCCAGTACTTC. This codes for CAIGGERGTQETQYF.

The V gene is TRBV7-2, the J gene TRBJ2-1; D may be TRBD2 (6 bases). The germline CDR1 and CDR2 sequences are SGHTA and FQGNSA. The V gene lost 4 bases and the J gene lost 13 bases, with 20 bases spanning the gap. The CDR3 extends over 14 amino acids. CDR3 region: CASSSRLGLSRQFF. The DNA of the CDR3 is TGTGCCAGCAGCTCGAGACTTGGACTAAGCCGCCAGTTCTTC. Combining the CDR3 with reference TRBV7-2 and TRBJ2-1 gives the whole variable domain GAGVSQSPSNKVTEKGKDVELRCDPISGHTALYWYRQSLGQGLEFLIYFQGNSAPDKSGLPSDRFSAERTGGSVSTLTIQRTQQEDSAVYLCASSSRLGLSRQFFGPGTRLTVL.

The gene calls are TRBV5-4 and TRBJ2-2; TRBD1 agrees at 7 bases. The CDR3 has 15 residues. V dropped 1 base and J dropped 5; count of bases not matched to a gene: 5. Germline V lookup: CDR1 SGHNT, CDR2 YYREEE (reference sequence). CDR3 DNA: TGTGCCAGCAGCTTGAGGGGGCGCCGAACCGGGGAGCTGTTTTTT. Translating it yields CASSLRGRRTGELFF.

V is TRBV10-3 and J is TRBJ2-3; the D is unclear. CDR3 length: 13 residues. V lost 0 bases to trimming and J lost 4 bases, with 5 bases between them. Germline V gene lookup returns CDR1 ENHRY and CDR2 SYGVKD. The CDR3 is CAISESAADTQYF. CDR3 bases: TGTGCCATCAGTGAGTCGGCAGCAGATACGCAGTATTTT.